This TCR beta chain was profiled in a study of OX40 agonist ivuxolimab in advanced cancers. Clones were read by immunoSEQ multiplex PCR, and TCRdb kept only the in-frame ones, dropping some. The table includes tens of thousands of clones, 75% to 85% detected once. The CDR3 covers 13 residues. Per the germline V gene, CDR1 is MNHNS and CDR2 is SASEGT. Trimming shortened V by 0 bases and J by 10 bases, and 7 bases separated the two germline ends. The chain uses TRBV6-1 and TRBJ1-6, with D possibly TRBD1 on 5 matching bases. The sequencing here drew on CD4+ or CD8+ T cells sorted from blood, taken in a trial of the OX40 agonist ivuxolimab. This clonotype was obtained from an adult with an advanced solid tumor such as melanoma, head and neck, liver or kidney cancer. CDR3 sequence: CASSEAGRSPLHF. As DNA, the CDR3 is TGTGCCAGCAGTGAAGCGGGGCGGTCACCCCTCCACTTT.